The present T cell receptor beta chain was sequenced within a study of OX40 agonist ivuxolimab in advanced cancers. Across the study: Melanoma, hepatocellular carcinoma, head and neck or renal cell cancer occurred in dose-escalation patients.

Study outcomes and limitations: At doses 0.1 to 3.0 mg/kg, CD4+ and CD8+ clones expanded. Expanded clones belonging to CD8+ T cells outnumbered, on average, those of CD4+.

The data were produced by immunoSEQ multiplex PCR, yet TCRdb's version contains in-frame clones alone and is incomplete. The sample contains about 93,000 clones, 75% to 90% of which appear only once. After removal of 5 bases from V and 7 bases from J, the junction contained 5 bases not matched to a gene. Germline CDR1 is SGHVS and CDR2 is FQNEAQ. CDR3 length: 14 amino acids. Details on this clone: The antigen is not known.

This sequence was found in an adult with an advanced solid tumor such as melanoma, head and neck, liver or kidney cancer. The chain is built from TRBV7-8 and TRBJ1-3; 10 bases agree with TRBD1. The sample here was CD4+ or CD8+ T cells sorted from blood, taken in a trial of the OX40 agonist ivuxolimab. CDR3 DNA: TGTGCCAGCAGCCGCCCGGGACAGGGGAACACCATATATTTT. Residues: CASSRPGQGNTIYF.